The 6 T cell receptor beta chains given below trace back to one sample, sequenced in a study of cytomegalovirus exposure and HLA in healthy donors. Use of 60 Vbeta and 13 Jbeta primers characterized the PCR. The protocol was immunoSEQ multiplex PCR, while the TCRdb copy is restricted to in-frame clones and leaves out a portion. The sample carries approximately 150,000 clones, 75% to 80% recorded once. Sequencing was performed on PBMCs. The receptors were gathered from a man aged 35-49 years in good health and CMV-seropositive.

This chain joins TRBV2 and TRBJ2-7, with 7 nucleotides matching TRBD2. Trimming at V came to 4 bases and at J to 6 bases, leaving 9 bases not matched to a gene. CDR3 length: 14 amino acids. Germline CDR1 reads SNHLY; CDR2 reads FYNNEI. CDR3 nucleotide sequence: TGTGCCAGCAGTGGGATGATAAGGGAGGGCGAGCAGTACTTC. Its translation: CASSGMIREGEQYF.

This clone has only one observation. The chain uses TRBV30 and TRBJ2-1; unclear D gene. CDR3 length: 14 amino acids. V was trimmed by 2 bases and J by 3 bases, leaving 11 bases between them. Germline assignment: CDR1 GTSNPN and CDR2 SVGIG (reference sequence). The CDR3 DNA is TGTGCCTGGAGTCCCCTAAGTCTCTACAATGAGCAGTTCTTC. Residues: CAWSPLSLYNEQFF.

J is TRBJ1-1 and V is TRBV30, with D unresolved. V was clipped by 2 bases and J by 2 bases, with 3 bases between them. This CDR3 is 11 amino acids long. The germline gives CDR1 GTSNPN, CDR2 SVGIG (reference sequence). CDR3 sequence reads: CAWSTNTEAFF. As DNA, the CDR3 is TGTGCCTGGAGTACTAACACTGAAGCTTTCTTT.

The sample holds one count of this clone. The J gene is TRBJ2-1, the V gene TRBV5-1, with 12 bases fitting TRBD2. Losses at the gene ends were 4 bases for V and 6 bases for J; bases not matched to a gene: 8. The CDR3 spans 16 residues. Germline loops: CDR1 SGHRS, CDR2 YFSETQ. The CDR3 spells CASSIGLAGLFNEQFF. CDR3 coding DNA: TGCGCCAGCAGCATAGGACTAGCGGGGCTATTCAATGAGCAGTTCTTC.

The chain recombines TRBV9 with TRBJ2-7; D is possibly TRBD1 (5 bases). The V end was cut by 1 base, the J end by 0 bases, with 8 bases between. In germline, CDR1 is SGDLS, CDR2 YYNGEE. This CDR3 has 14 residues. CDR3 in amino acids: CASSVRQFSYEQYF. The CDR3 coding sequence is TGTGCCAGCAGCGTAAGACAGTTCTCCTACGAGCAGTACTTC. Variable domain in full (rest from reference TRBV9 and TRBJ2-7): DSGVTQTPKHLITATGQRVTLRCSPRSGDLSVYWYQQSLDQGLQFLIQYYNGEERAKGNILERFSAQQFPDLHSELNLSSLELGDSALYFCASSVRQFSYEQYFGPGTRLTVT.

The chain's CDR3 is CASGGPSEQYF. DNA of the CDR3: TGTGCCAGCGGAGGGCCCTCCGAGCAGTACTTC. The V and J genes are TRBV2 and TRBJ2-7, with a tentative D call TRBD2 (6 bases). V was cut by 8 bases and J by 6 bases, with 11 bases left in between. Germline-derived CDR1 and CDR2 are SNHLY and FYNNEI. The length of the CDR3 is 11 residues. Drawing the rest from reference TRBV2 and TRBJ2-7, the complete variable domain is EPEVTQTPSHQVTQMGQEVILRCVPISNHLYFYWYRQILGQKVEFLVSFYNNEISEKSEIFDDQFSVERPDGSNFTLKIRSTKLEDSAMYFCASGGPSEQYFGPGTRLTVT.